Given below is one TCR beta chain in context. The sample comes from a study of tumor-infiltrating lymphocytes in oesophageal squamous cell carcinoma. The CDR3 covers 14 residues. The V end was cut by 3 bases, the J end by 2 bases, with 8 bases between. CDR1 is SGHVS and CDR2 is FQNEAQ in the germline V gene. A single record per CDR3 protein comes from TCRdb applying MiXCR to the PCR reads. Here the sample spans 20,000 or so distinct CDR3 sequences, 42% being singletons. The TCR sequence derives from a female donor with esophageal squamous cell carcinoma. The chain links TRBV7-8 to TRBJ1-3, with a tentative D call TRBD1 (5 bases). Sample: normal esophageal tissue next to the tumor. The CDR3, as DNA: TGTGCCAGCAGCTTGGCGGGGGCTGGAAACACCATATATTTT. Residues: CASSLAGAGNTIYF.